This TCR beta chain came from a study of blood T cell repertoires in COVID-19. Study-wide context: The origin of the acute and convalescent COVID-19 samples was the United States, Italy and Spain.

In the original analysis: Quantification of nucleated cells was approximated via reference gene primer amplification. Repertoires were generated with immunoSEQ multiplex PCR, while TCRdb's copy carries only in-frame clones and drops some. The DNA gave D and trimming, while V, J and clone size come from that table. Of approximately 31,000 clones listed, roughly 90% are singletons. Germline values: CDR1 SEHNR, CDR2 FQNEAQ (reference sequence). CDR3 length equals 14 residues. V was clipped by 6 bases and J by 2 bases, with 13 bases between them. This chain connects TRBV7-9 to TRBJ2-5, with D perhaps TRBD1 (6 bases). This TCR was sampled from a man aged 55 to 70 with acute or convalescent COVID-19. Sequenced: peripheral blood. CDR3 protein: CASSTRGQQETQYF. CDR3 DNA sequence: TGTGCCAGCAGTACCCGAGGACAGCAAGAGACCCAGTACTTC.